The 26 T cell receptor beta chains in this list originate from one sample, sequenced in a study of lymphopenia after photon versus proton radiotherapy. The protocol was immunoSEQ multiplex PCR, while the TCRdb copy is restricted to in-frame clones and leaves out a portion. The data contain about 64,000 clones, about nine tenths of them seen just once; the ten biggest clones take up around 13%. The sample was peripheral blood, taken from a patient treated with proton-based radiotherapy. The receptors originated from a man older than 75 with esophageal cancer.

J is TRBJ2-1 and V is TRBV9; 9 nucleotides match TRBD1. V trimming: 0 bases; J trimming: 6 bases; junction bases outside the gene matches: 7. This CDR3 contains 16 residues. CDR1 is SGDLS, CDR2 YYNGEE, per germline. In DNA, the CDR3 is TGTGCCAGCAGCGTAGCCGGGACAGGGATGGGCAATGAGCAGTTCTTC. Its protein is CASSVAGTGMGNEQFF.

The rearrangement joins TRBV18 to TRBJ2-1, with 7 bases that match TRBD1. CDR3 length: 14 residues. Germline CDR1 is KGHSH and CDR2 is LQKENI. J lost 8 bases, V lost 1 base, and 5 bases had no gene match. CDR3 region: CASSPQGATYEQFF. Here the CDR3 DNA reads TGTGCCAGCTCACCACAGGGGGCGACTTATGAGCAGTTCTTC.

This clone was found once. This chain connects TRBV7-2 to TRBJ2-7, with D hard to call. Trimming cost V 1 base and J 2 bases, with 9 bases left between them. The germline CDR1 and CDR2 sequences are SGHTA and FQGNSA. There are 14 residues in the CDR3. Written as DNA, the CDR3 is TGTGCCAGCAGCTTAGTTCCAGAGGCCTACGAGCAGTACTTC. It translates to CASSLVPEAYEQYF.

CDR3 residues: CASSQTGSYGYTF. CDR3 nucleotide sequence: TGTGCCAGCAGCCAGACGGGGTCCTATGGCTACACCTTC. The chain recombines TRBV13 with TRBJ1-2; D not certain. Trimming stripped 5 bases from V and 4 bases from J, with 11 bases between. Germline-derived CDR1 and CDR2 are PRHDT and FYEKMQ (reference sequence). The CDR3 totals 13 residues.

The V call is TRBV29-1, the J call TRBJ1-2, with 9 bases fitting TRBD1. Germline CDR1 and CDR2: SQVTM and ANQGSEA. With 7 bases clipped from V and 1 base from J, the junction kept 4 bases outside the gene matches. This CDR3 is 13 amino acids long. As DNA, the CDR3 is TGCAGCGCCCGGGACAGGGATAACTATGGCTACACCTTC. Encoded protein: CSARDRDNYGYTF.

J is TRBJ2-3 and V is TRBV5-1, with TRBD2 as a possible D gene (5 bases). Deletions cut 4 bases from V and 1 base from J, with 10 bases between. The germline V gene has CDR1 SGHRS and CDR2 YFSETQ. The CDR3 has 14 residues. Written as DNA, the CDR3 is TGCGCCAGCAGCACCCTTAGCGGCACAGATACGCAGTATTTT. Its translation: CASSTLSGTDTQYF.

The rearrangement links TRBV6-1 to TRBJ2-1, with D possibly being TRBD1 (5 bases). V was clipped by 4 bases and J by 9 bases, with 13 bases between them. The CDR3 has 13 residues. Germline CDR1 is MNHNS and CDR2 is SASEGT. CDR3: CASSVAGLAEQFF. In DNA form, the CDR3 reads TGTGCCAGCAGTGTGGCAGGGCTGGCTGAGCAGTTCTTC.

V is TRBV29-1 and J is TRBJ2-2, with a possible D match to TRBD1 (6 bases). The CDR3 is 13 residues long. With 5 bases removed from V and 0 bases from J, the gap between germline ends came to 7 bases. The germline V gene has CDR1 SQVTM and CDR2 ANQGSEA. The CDR3 bases are TGCAGCGTTCAGGGGACGAACACCGGGGAGCTGTTTTTT. Its translation: CSVQGTNTGELFF.

The chain carries TRBV7-9 and TRBJ2-2; 9 nucleotides line up with TRBD2. The junction had 12 bases not matched to a gene; V was cut back by 4 bases and J by 3 bases. Per germline, CDR1 SEHNR and CDR2 FQNEAQ (reference sequence). The CDR3 sequence is 18 residues long. The CDR3 region has the DNA TGTGCCAGCAGCTCCACTCCCCTTAGCGGGAGCTACACCGGGGAGCTGTTTTTT. Its translation: CASSSTPLSGSYTGELFF.

This chain uses TRBV5-1 with TRBJ2-2; TRBD1 agrees at 7 bases. After removal of 4 bases from V and 4 bases from J, the junction contained 7 bases not matched to a gene. This CDR3 is built from 15 residues. From germline, CDR1 is SGHRS and CDR2 YFSETQ. CDR3 region: CASSTGQVSTGELFF. In DNA, the CDR3 is TGCGCCAGCAGCACCGGACAGGTGTCCACCGGGGAGCTGTTTTTT.

The J gene is TRBJ1-1, the V gene TRBV2; 8 bases fit TRBD1. The CDR3 is 14 amino acids. Unmatched junction bases numbered 7, after V lost 6 bases and J lost 4 bases. Germline V lookup: CDR1 SNHLY, CDR2 FYNNEI. The CDR3 DNA reads as TGTGCCAGCAGGGACAGGGTGTTTTTCACTGAAGCTTTCTTT. It is translated as CASRDRVFFTEAFF.

The V call is TRBV7-3, the J call TRBJ2-1, with TRBD1 matching 11 bases. The CDR3 consists of 15 residues. Losses at the gene ends were 4 bases for V and 10 bases for J; bases not matched to a gene: 9. Germline V gene lookup returns CDR1 SGHTA and CDR2 FQGTGA. The CDR3 bases are TGTGCCAGCAGCTCAGGACAGGGGGCAACATTAGAGCAGTTCTTC. Protein sequence: CASSSGQGATLEQFF. Full variable domain (outside the CDR3, taken from reference TRBV7-3 and TRBJ2-1): GAGVSQTPSNKVTEKGKYVELRCDPISGHTALYWYRQSLGQGPEFLIYFQGTGAADDSGLPNDRFFAVRPEGSVSTLKIQRTERGDSAVYLCASSSGQGATLEQFFGPGTRLTVL.

The chain is built from TRBV6-5 and TRBJ1-3, with D possibly TRBD1 on 5 matching bases. V was pared by 4 bases and J by 0 bases, with 10 bases between. CDR3 length: 15 amino acids. Germline CDR1 is MNHEY and CDR2 is SVGAGI. CDR3 in DNA: TGTGCCAGCAGTTCCCTGACAGTCTCTGGAAACACCATATATTTT. The encoded protein is CASSSLTVSGNTIYF.

This chain uses TRBV11-3 with TRBJ2-7; 14 bases fit TRBD2. CDR1 and CDR2 (germline): SGHNT, YENEEA. This CDR3 is 13 amino acids long. V dropped 8 bases and J dropped 3; count of bases not matched to a gene: 0. The CDR3 nucleotides are TGTGCCAGCGGACTAGCGGGAGGCTACGAGCAGTACTTC. Translated: CASGLAGGYEQYF.

The chain employs TRBV5-1 and TRBJ1-6; D not resolved. CDR1 and CDR2 (germline): SGHRS, YFSETQ. The CDR3 consists of 12 residues. V was pared by 0 bases and J by 7 bases, with 2 bases between. The CDR3: CASSLGNSPLHF. The CDR3 DNA reads as TGCGCCAGCAGCTTGGGGAATTCACCCCTCCACTTT.

This chain joins TRBV11-2 and TRBJ2-7; D gene uncertain. Germline CDR1 SGHAT, CDR2 FQNNGV. This CDR3 contains 12 residues. V lost 3 bases to trimming and J lost 6 bases, with 9 bases between them. CDR3 nucleotide sequence: TGTGCCAGCAGCTTTACGGCTAGCGAGCAGTACTTC. It encodes CASSFTASEQYF.

The rearrangement joins TRBV19 to TRBJ2-5; TRBD2 might be the D (5 bases). Between the trimmed V and J ends, which lost 3 bases and 3 bases, there was a span of 14 bases. In germline, CDR1 is LNHDA, CDR2 SQIVND (reference sequence). The CDR3 is 15 residues long. The DNA of the CDR3 is TGTGCCAGTAGTATTGCGGCAGCGAGGGAAGAGACCCAGTACTTC. This translates into CASSIAAAREETQYF.

For this clone: The junction shows a germline mismatch at one end, possibly a read error. CDR3 region: CARSAISGGYTF. CDR3 nucleotide sequence: TGTGCCCGCAGCGCAATTTCTGGGGGCTACACCTTC. The chain uses TRBV9 and TRBJ1-2; D ambiguous. The CDR3 contains 12 residues. The germline V gene has CDR1 SGDLS and CDR2 YYNGEE.

Written as DNA, the CDR3 is TGTGCCAGCAGCGTAGCTGTGGGGGAAGCCTACGAGCAGTACTTC. This codes for CASSVAVGEAYEQYF. The chain joins TRBV9 to TRBJ2-5, with D possibly called TRBD1 or TRBD2 (5 bases each). The J call may be incorrect, as the DNA end agrees better with TRBJ2-7. The CDR3 loop spans 15 amino acids. Germline V gene lookup returns CDR1 SGDLS and CDR2 YYNGEE.

The chain joins TRBV11-2 to TRBJ1-1; no definite D call. The CDR3 consists of 12 residues. Trimming left V 4 bases short and J 4 bases short, with 7 bases between. CDR1 and CDR2 from the germline V gene are SGHAT and FQNNGV. DNA for the CDR3: TGTGCCAGCAGCTCCCAACGCACTGAAGCTTTCTTT. This codes for CASSSQRTEAFF. Full variable domain (rest looked up from reference TRBV11-2 and TRBJ1-1): EAGVAQSPRYKIIEKRQSVAFWCNPISGHATLYWYQQILGQGPKLLIQFQNNGVVDDSQLPKDRFSAERLKGVDSTLKIQPAKLEDSAVYLCASSSQRTEAFFGQGTRLTVV.

The rearrangement uses TRBV9 and TRBJ1-2; D possibly corresponds to TRBD1 (5 bases). The ends were cut back, 2 bases at V and 2 bases at J, with 7 bases in the middle. The CDR3 is 13 amino acids. Germline CDR1 is SGDLS and CDR2 is YYNGEE. This chain's CDR3 is CASSVDSNYGYTF. CDR3 DNA sequence: TGTGCCAGCAGCGTCGACAGCAACTATGGCTACACCTTC. Full variable domain (outside the CDR3, taken from reference TRBV9 and TRBJ1-2): DSGVTQTPKHLITATGQRVTLRCSPRSGDLSVYWYQQSLDQGLQFLIQYYNGEERAKGNILERFSAQQFPDLHSELNLSSLELGDSALYFCASSVDSNYGYTFGSGTRLTVV.

The chain uses TRBV30 and TRBJ2-7, with 10 positions matching TRBD2. The CDR3 covers 14 residues. J was trimmed by 4 bases and V by 2 bases; bases with no gene match: 5. The germline CDR1 and CDR2 sequences are GTSNPN and SVGIG (reference sequence). CDR3: CAWSRLAGAYEQYF. The CDR3 DNA is TGTGCCTGGAGTCGTCTAGCGGGAGCATACGAGCAGTACTTC.

Concerning this clone: Other DNA sequences of this sample code for an identical CDR3. The chain has TRBV7-2 and TRBJ2-7; possibly TRBD1 or TRBD2 for D (6 bases each). The CDR3 has 14 amino acids. Trimming removed 5 bases at V and 5 bases at J, with 16 bases between. Germline V gene data show CDR1 as SGHTA and CDR2 as FQGNSA. The CDR3 DNA is TGTGCCAGCAGCGCAGTAGGGGGGCGGAACGAGCAGTACTTC. Residues: CASSAVGGRNEQYF. The whole variable domain, filled in from reference TRBV7-2 and TRBJ2-7, reads GAGVSQSPSNKVTEKGKDVELRCDPISGHTALYWYRQSLGQGLEFLIYFQGNSAPDKSGLPSDRFSAERTGGSVSTLTIQRTQQEDSAVYLCASSAVGGRNEQYFGPGTRLTVT.

This CDR3 is CASSSGLAMVFF. CDR3 bases: TGTGCCAGCAGTTCTGGACTGGCAATGGTGTTCTTC. V and J are TRBV2 and TRBJ2-1, with D possibly TRBD2 on 5 matching bases. The V end was cut by 5 bases, the J end by 15 bases, with 17 bases between. This CDR3 is 12 amino acids long. Germline V gene lookup returns CDR1 SNHLY and CDR2 FYNNEI.

The J gene is TRBJ1-2, the V gene TRBV27, with D possibly being TRBD1 (5 bases). V was trimmed by 4 bases and J by 7 bases, leaving 16 bases between them. The germline CDR1 and CDR2 sequences are MNHEY and SMNVEV (reference sequence). There are 14 residues in the CDR3. CDR3 nucleotide sequence: TGTGCCAGCAGTTCCCCCGTGGCAGGGACTGGCTACACCTTC. Its protein product is CASSSPVAGTGYTF.

This clone has just one count. Other nucleotide sequences from this sample produce the same CDR3. The J gene is TRBJ2-7, the V gene TRBV19, with D possibly TRBD2 on 5 matching bases. Deletions cut 6 bases from V and 0 bases from J, with 21 bases between. The CDR3 contains 17 residues. Germline V lookup: CDR1 LNHDA, CDR2 SQIVND (reference sequence). The CDR3 sequence is CASSPTPRRSGSYEQYF. For the CDR3, the DNA is TGTGCCAGTAGCCCTACCCCCAGGAGGAGCGGCTCCTACGAGCAGTACTTC.